This TCR beta chain was captured by sequencing in a study of cytomegalovirus exposure and HLA in healthy donors (dated by TCRdb to about 2017). Some background on the complete study: An earlier analysis of some 550 of the donors reported 250 to 300 Gb of sequence data and more than 90 million unique TCR beta sequences from some 180 million T cells. An early release covering about 600 HLA-typed donors comprised about 300 gigabases of sequencing data and 85 million to 100 million unique TCR sequences. The genetic ancestry cluster associated with self-reported Caucasian donors included roughly four fifths of the roughly 390 genotyped donors. The study aimed to test whether cataloging public T cell receptors could reveal signatures of past pathogen exposure. The study used immunosequencing to profile the T cell repertoires of 666 subjects and linked those repertoires to cytomegalovirus serostatus. Along with the approximately 600-subject first cohort, a separate validation cohort of more than 90 different subjects was used. To predict cytomegalovirus infection status, the study brought together high-throughput TCR immunosequencing, statistical association of individual TCRs with disease status, and machine learning. To study patterns of TCR occurrence, a later analysis re-analyzed previously published TCR beta repertoires from more than 550 donors and added high-resolution HLA genotyping. In the later analysis, no new phenotypic data were used to find candidate immune exposures; instead, reliance was placed on TCR beta sequences and their occurrence across donors. An earlier analysis of 587 of the donors used high-throughput TCR beta sequencing to judge whether each TCR beta V gene segment behaved as functional or pseudogenic. Donor age, sex, ethnicity and CMV serostatus were collected together with the repertoire data. In a later genetic analysis, genome-wide SNP genotypes for about 55% of the roughly 670 donors were used, and that subset was treated as a discovery cohort. All discovery cohort repertoires had been generated on a single sequencing platform. Both class I and class II loci were covered by HLA typing, at four-digit resolution. Typing coverage varied by locus: roughly 620-640 donors for A, B, C, DRB1 and DQB1; more than 500 for DQA1; nearly 610 for DPA1; some 470 for DPB1. A few DR-DQ haplotypes were treated as single units for association and clustering because of strong linkage in the cohort. Across around 400 genotyped donors of the cohort, an average of roughly 250,000 unique TCR beta nucleotide sequences per donor were sequenced, and 15% to 20% of those sequences were non-productive. Beyond this particular receptor, the publication reports: In a later analysis, HLA-associated TCR beta chains showed more clonal expansion and lower generation probabilities than non-associated chains that were equally common. The cohort was sequenced for TCR beta chains only, and without alpha or paired-chain data the features that could be detected were limited. Seventeen rarely observed V segments, including chromosome 9 orphons, were excluded from the earlier analysis of approximately 500 of the donors because counts were too low. In vitro tests confirmed that a few of the cytomegalovirus-associated TCR beta chains recognize cytomegalovirus antigens. Because HLA typing was missing for some donors at each locus, association tests included only the typed subset. According to a later genetic analysis, donors in an Asian-associated ancestry cluster had fewer N-insertions in productive TCRs than the roughly 700-donor mean. When HLA alleles, especially DR and DQ, strongly co-occurred, TCR associations were difficult to assign to individual alleles. Linkage disequilibrium might explain the correlated functional status among segregating V segments, but an unknown experimental factor could not be excluded. In an earlier analysis of about 600 of the donors, most TCR beta V segments appeared in productive rearrangements about 87% or about 30% of the time, broadly matching IMGT annotations. While some public TCRs were present in many individuals, most TCR sequences turned up only very rarely across donors. In a later analysis, most CMV-associated TCR beta chains were found to appear HLA-restricted, with HLA associations seemingly driven largely by CMV exposure. An association between a missense DCLRE1C variant and V-gene and J-gene trimming of TCR beta chains was found in a later genetic analysis and replicated in an independent cohort. In both the original and validation cohorts, the classifier was reported to diagnose cytomegalovirus status with high specificity and sensitivity. It was suggested by the authors that the approach could potentially be generalized to other disease states and immunological phenotypes. A further reported finding was that TCR beta sequences accurately predicted the HLA-A and HLA-B alleles for most subjects in the first cohort. The 87-base-pair reads could not distinguish some IMGT-functional V segments, including TRBV6-2 and TRBV6-3, so those segments were excluded. In the study, approximately 160 TCR beta chains were listed as associated with cytomegalovirus. In a later analysis, about 16,000 TCR beta sequences were associated with specific HLA alleles at a false discovery rate of 0.05. Immune exposure information for the cohort was limited to CMV serostatus. Sequencing depth was assumed to be roughly uniform across donors in the presence/absence analyses, though that assumption may not hold. A later analysis found that TCR association rates varied across HLA loci, with DRB1 alleles showing the most associated TCRs and HLA-C alleles the fewest. In a later analysis, several top co-occurrence clusters were reported to appear linked to parvovirus B19, influenza, CMV and Epstein-Barr virus. A cluster of highly shared sequence variants was judged likely to be a technical artifact of the sequencing pipeline.

The cohort was made up of approximately 670 healthy bone marrow donors. At the time of sampling, every cohort member was nominally healthy, though immune exposures that went unrecorded were likely present. The donor was CMV seropositive and was included in the group of 250 to 300 seropositive cohort members. A peripheral blood sample was collected from each donor, and TCR beta sequencing was performed on peripheral blood mononuclear cells. The Qiagen DNeasy Blood Extraction Kit was used to extract genomic DNA from the blood cell samples. For this clone: The antigen this receptor binds is unknown. Per-base qualities were not stored, and no clone one base away is much larger.

Library preparation was by the immunoSEQ multiplex PCR assay. For the multiplex PCR, a mixture combining 60 forward primers for TCR Vbeta segments and 13 reverse primers for TCR Jbeta segments was used. Amplification of the CDR3 region of rearranged TCR beta genes was performed with a multiplex PCR assay on genomic DNA. On the Illumina HiSeq System, the amplified TCR beta libraries were sequenced as 87-base-pair reads. Turning to the authors' computational methods: Across the 640 or so repertoires, a later analysis counted approximately 83 million unique TCR beta chains, around 10 million of which were shared by at least two donors. Raw reads were error-corrected and collapsed into unique sequences by a nearest-neighbor algorithm in which closely related sequences were merged to remove PCR and sequencing errors. To assign V, D and J gene segments, CDR3 sequences were aligned to IMGT reference sequences. For a sequence to be retained, a match of at least six nucleotides was required to both a V gene segment and a J gene segment. A rearrangement counted as productive if the CDR3 had no stop codons and remained in frame with V and J, and every other rearrangement counted as non-productive. Following IMGT convention, CDR3 was defined as the stretch from the second conserved V-encoded cysteine up to the conserved J-encoded phenylalanine. In an earlier analysis of roughly 610 of the donors, sequences lacking an unambiguous match to a single V gene segment were excluded. An earlier analysis of approximately 590 of the donors classified V segments as functional when productive rearrangements were above 56.7% and as segregating when the standard deviation between donors was above 5%. To diagnose cytomegalovirus status from the catalog of TCR beta chain sequences, a statistical classification framework was built. In a later analysis, TCR nucleotide sequences were compared against IMGT/GENE-DB human TR gene sequences so that V and J genes could be assigned. A later analysis assigned CDR3 sequences and most-parsimonious VDJ recombination scenarios with the TCRdist pipeline. A later analysis defined each TCR beta chain by its CDR3 amino acid sequence plus V-gene family, and excluded reads lacking a unique V-gene family. In a later analysis, fewer than 650 highly shared, low-generation-probability nucleotide sequences were removed to address suspected cross-contamination and a sequencing artifact. For each public chain, a later analysis derived a clonal expansion index from normalized ranks of inferred template counts within each repertoire. Generation probabilities in a later analysis came from a VDJ recombination model fitted to out-of-frame rearrangements, and those results were checked against IGoR. In a later analysis, hypergeometric tests were used to score TCR-TCR, TCR-HLA and TCR-CMV co-occurrence, with a repertoire-size bias correction applied to TCR pairs. False discovery rates were estimated in a later analysis by permuting HLA or CMV assignments 20 times. In a later analysis, co-occurring TCRs were grouped using DBSCAN, with TCRdist sequence similarity added in when clustering inside HLA-allele-positive subsets. Repertoires with fewer than 30,000 or more than 120,000 public chains, plus five repertoires with anomalous nucleotide sharing, were excluded from co-occurrence clustering. The source is immuneACCESS, and TCRdb retained only in-frame sequences with V and J called. Part of the clones is not carried over; for the studies checked, unresolved V genes explain less than half of this, and the remainder is unexplained. From that table come the V and J calls and clone size; the DNA was used to work out D and trimming. A total of 170,000 or so clones appear in this sample, around 80% of them only once. Of the sample, around 3% is held by the ten largest clones.

Including cysteine and phenylalanine, the CDR3 has 16 amino acids. This entry keeps only the CDR3 DNA: 48 bases, framed from base 1. Relative to germline, V is missing 3 bases and J is missing 1 base, with 4 bases of the junction outside any gene match. Via the germline V gene, CDR1 is SGHRS and CDR2 YFSETQ. The rearrangement joined TRBV5-1 to TRBJ2-7; the junction holds 13 bases that match TRBD2. Sample: PBMCs. The receptor's source is a woman in her fifties or sixties in good health and CMV-seropositive. The bases read TGCGCCAGCAGCTCAACTAGCGGGAGGGGATCCTACGAGCAGTACTTC. Its amino acids are CASSSTSGRGSYEQYF.